Detailed here is one TCR beta chain. The record originates from a study of T-cell reconstitution after alpha-beta-depleted transplantation in children. Unique molecular identifiers featured in how the TCRbeta library was prepared. TCRdb used MiXCR to reprocess the PCR reads, holding one entry per CDR3 protein. The table has about 500,000 distinct CDR3 sequences, approximately 32% seen once. The CDR3 is 20 amino acids. Unmatched junction bases numbered 14, after V lost 0 bases and J lost 7 bases. Germline CDR1 reads MNHEY; CDR2 reads SVGEGT. The chain carries TRBV6-2 or TRBV6-3 and TRBJ2-1, with 14 bases fitting TRBD2. This clonotype originated in a human donor who donated a stem cell graft to a child with aplastic anemia. Sequencing was performed on PBMCs from the stem cell graft donor, taken from the stem cell graft. The CDR3 DNA reads TGTGCCAGCAGTTACTCGCGACTAGCGGGAGGGCCTATCCTTTCGAATGAGCAGTTCTTC. As protein: CASSYSRLAGGPILSNEQFF.